One and the same sample provided the 16 T cell receptor beta chains below, sequenced in a study of CD8+CD57+ T cells in acquired aplastic anemia. The template used for profiling TCR beta VDJ and CDR3 was genomic DNA. TCRdb recomputed calls from the reads with MiXCR, one row per CDR3 protein. Of 190,000 or so distinct CDR3 sequences detected, around 60% appear once; the ten largest clones hold approximately 32%. The sequenced sample was sorted CD4+, CD8+, or CD8+CD57+ T cells (not recorded which) from PBMCs. These receptors all come from a human donor in good health.

This chain uses TRBV15 with TRBJ2-3; 11 nucleotides agree with TRBD2. Germline V gene lookup returns CDR1 LNHNV and CDR2 YYDKDF (reference sequence). The J segment lost 0 bases and the V segment lost 5 bases, leaving 4 bases of the junction unmatched. This CDR3 spans 16 amino acids. The CDR3 region is CATSRRTSGSTDTQYF. As DNA, the CDR3 is TGTGCCACCAGCCGCAGGACTAGCGGGAGCACAGATACGCAGTATTTT.

The V call is TRBV12-3 or TRBV12-4, the J call TRBJ2-3, with 7 bases lining up with TRBD1. The V and J ends lost 1 base and 2 bases, in that order; junction bases with no gene match: 6. The length of the CDR3 is 16 residues. The CDR3 DNA reads as TGTGCCAGCAGTTTAGGTTCCACAGGGGTCACAGATACGCAGTATTTT. Protein sequence: CASSLGSTGVTDTQYF.

This clonotype was recorded many times. This sequence joins TRBV7-6 and TRBJ2-7; D may correspond to TRBD1 or TRBD2 (5 bases each). CDR1 SGHVS and CDR2 FNYEAQ come from the germline V gene. The CDR3 length is 14 residues. V was pared by 3 bases and J by 3 bases, with 12 bases between. CDR3 region: CASSFRLGDYEQYF. The CDR3 bases are TGTGCCAGCAGCTTTCGCCTGGGGGACTACGAGCAGTACTTC. The variable domain in full, completed from reference TRBV7-6 and TRBJ2-7, reads GAGVSQSPRYKVTKRGQDVALRCDPISGHVSLYWYRQALGQGPEFLTYFNYEAQQDKSGLPNDRFSAERPEGSISTLTIQRTEQRDSAMYRCASSFRLGDYEQYFGPGTRLTVT.

This chain uses TRBV7-3 with TRBJ2-3, with 7 positions matching TRBD1. Losses at the gene ends were 5 bases for V and 6 bases for J; bases not matched to a gene: 11. Germline CDR1 is SGHTA and CDR2 is FQGTGA. The CDR3 is made up of 15 amino acids. The CDR3 reads CASSLQGSPRDTQYF. The CDR3 DNA follows: TGTGCCAGCAGCCTACAGGGGTCGCCCCGTGATACGCAGTATTTT.

The sample holds many counts of this clonotype. The rearrangement links TRBV2 to TRBJ1-2; TRBD1 might be the D (6 bases). CDR1 is SNHLY and CDR2 is FYNNEI in the germline V gene. The CDR3 is made up of 12 amino acids. V lost 6 bases, J lost 1 base, and 6 bases lay in between. DNA for the CDR3: TGTGCCAGCAGAGGGGGTAACTATGGCTACACCTTC. Translated, it gives CASRGGNYGYTF.

About this clonotype itself: A much larger clone sits a single nucleotide away, making a read error possible. The chain links TRBV4-3 to TRBJ1-1, with a tentative D call TRBD1 (5 bases). CDR1 is LGHNA, CDR2 YSLEER, per germline. This CDR3 has 17 residues. CDR3 sequence (DNA): TGCACCAGCAGCCAAGATCCCAGTACAGGTTTGGACACTGAAGCTTTCTTT. Translation: CTSSQDPSTGLDTEAFF.

This clonotype was counted many times. The chain links TRBV4-2 to TRBJ2-3; a possible D gene is TRBD2 (5 bases). The germline V gene encodes CDR1 LGHNA and CDR2 YNFKEQ. The germline V and J ends were trimmed by 2 bases and 4 bases, with 13 bases remaining between them. This CDR3 region has 15 residues. CDR3 coding DNA: TGTGCCAGCAGCCAAACCCGTACCGGGGCAGATACGCAGTATTTT. This gives the protein CASSQTRTGADTQYF.

The chain carries TRBV9 and TRBJ1-6; a possible D gene is TRBD1 (5 bases). CDR1 is SGDLS, CDR2 YYNGEE, per germline. The CDR3 runs to 13 residues. V was shortened by 6 bases and J by 6 bases, with 10 bases between the two germline ends. The CDR3 loop reads CASTFGGNSPLHF. The CDR3 region has the DNA TGTGCCAGCACCTTCGGGGGTAATTCACCCCTCCACTTT.

This clonotype was seen a few times. It may be a read error: a sequence one base away is much more abundant. The chain carries TRBV9 and TRBJ2-1, with D uncertain. The CDR3 has 12 amino acids. The germline gives CDR1 SGDLS, CDR2 YYNGEE. V shed 0 bases and J shed 5 bases, with 3 bases lying between them. CDR3 coding DNA: TGTGCCAGCAGCGTAGAAGACAATGAGCAGTTCTTC. Translating gives CASSVEDNEQFF. The full variable domain, with the rest looked up from reference TRBV9 and TRBJ2-1, is DSGVTQTPKHLITATGQRVTLRCSPRSGDLSVYWYQQSLDQGLQFLIQYYNGEERAKGNILERFSAQQFPDLHSELNLSSLELGDSALYFCASSVEDNEQFFGPGTRLTVL.

This rearrangement joins TRBV20-1 to TRBJ2-5; D unclear. Germline V gene lookup returns CDR1 DFQATT and CDR2 SNEGSKA (reference sequence). V lost 6 bases to trimming and J lost 5 bases, with 10 bases between them. The CDR3 sequence is 11 residues long. The chain's CDR3 is CSAYFRETQYF. The CDR3 nucleotides read TGCAGTGCCTACTTCAGGGAGACCCAGTACTTC.

The chain combines TRBV10-3 with TRBJ2-7; a possible D gene is TRBD1 (5 bases). Trimming removed 4 bases from V and 3 bases from J, with 10 bases in between. The CDR3 has 13 residues. CDR1 ENHRY and CDR2 SYGVKD come from the germline V gene. The CDR3 region has the DNA TGTGCCATCAGTGTGACGGACATCTACGAGCAGTACTTC. Its protein product is CAISVTDIYEQYF.

J is TRBJ2-7 and V is TRBV7-2, with D perhaps TRBD2 (7 bases). Per the germline V gene, CDR1 is SGHTA and CDR2 is FQGNSA. Trimming removed 4 bases at V and 3 bases at J, with 22 bases between. The CDR3 loop spans 17 amino acids. CDR3 loop: CASSWVGTRGSVYEQYF. In nucleotides, the CDR3 is TGTGCCAGCAGCTGGGTGGGGACACGCGGGAGCGTCTACGAGCAGTACTTC.

The gene calls are TRBV20-1 and TRBJ2-5, with D uncertain. The germline CDR1 and CDR2 sequences are DFQATT and SNEGSKA (reference sequence). There are 12 residues in the CDR3. Deletions cut 4 bases from V and 5 bases from J, with 11 bases between. CDR3 in amino acids: CSATDGRETQYF. The CDR3 coding sequence is TGCAGTGCTACCGACGGGCGGGAGACCCAGTACTTC.

Ten or more counts support this clonotype. This sequence joins TRBV9 and TRBJ2-3; unclear D gene. Between the trimmed V and J ends, which lost 0 bases and 2 bases, there was a span of 13 bases. Germline V gene sequence: CDR1 SGDLS, CDR2 YYNGEE. The CDR3 length is 16 residues. As DNA, the CDR3 is TGTGCCAGCAGCGTAGCCGGGCAAGGCCTCACAGATACGCAGTATTTT. Translated: CASSVAGQGLTDTQYF. Based on the CDR3 plus reference TRBV9 and TRBJ2-3, the full variable domain is DSGVTQTPKHLITATGQRVTLRCSPRSGDLSVYWYQQSLDQGLQFLIQYYNGEERAKGNILERFSAQQFPDLHSELNLSSLELGDSALYFCASSVAGQGLTDTQYFGPGTRLTVL.

The chain is built from TRBV7-9 and TRBJ2-7; D is undetermined. V was shortened by 8 bases and J by 2 bases, with 19 bases between the two germline ends. The CDR3 totals 15 residues. CDR1 is SEHNR, CDR2 FQNEAQ, per germline (reference sequence). Here the CDR3 reads CASCPLWNMAYEQYF. CDR3 in DNA: TGTGCCAGCTGTCCCCTGTGGAACATGGCCTACGAGCAGTACTTC. The full variable domain, completed using reference TRBV7-9 and TRBJ2-7, is DTGVSQNPRHKITKRGQNVTFRCDPISEHNRLYWYRQTLGQGPEFLTYFQNEAQLEKSRLLSDRFSAERPKGSFSTLEIQRTEQGDSAMYLCASCPLWNMAYEQYFGPGTRLTVT.

The table lists this clonotype with a few counts. The gene calls are TRBV20-1 and TRBJ2-1, with 7 positions matching TRBD2. V gave up 5 bases and J gave up 2 bases; unmatched junction bases: 3. The CDR3 runs to 13 residues. Germline V gene lookup returns CDR1 DFQATT and CDR2 SNEGSKA (reference sequence). The CDR3 is CSAQGTTYNEQFF. The CDR3 coding sequence is TGCAGTGCTCAAGGGACTACCTACAATGAGCAGTTCTTC.